Following are 26 T cell receptor beta chains from one sample sequenced in a study of ipilimumab plus nivolumab after autologous stem cell transplantation. Assay: immunoSEQ multiplex PCR; the TCRdb copy retains only in-frame clones and omits some. The table has fewer than 25,000 clones, less than 85% seen once; the top ten hold 20% to 25%. Sequences were derived from PBMCs, sampled in a trial of ipilimumab plus nivolumab as post-transplant consolidation. The origin of the receptors is a male donor with diffuse large B-cell lymphoma.

The genes are TRBV5-1 and TRBJ2-3; D is unclear. The length of the CDR3 is 12 residues. Trimming took 3 bases from V and 2 from J, leaving 4 bases between them. The germline gives CDR1 SGHRS, CDR2 YFSETQ. The CDR3 DNA reads as TGCGCCAGCAGCTCTCCCACAGATACGCAGTATTTT. It encodes CASSSPTDTQYF.

The chain is built from TRBV20-1 and TRBJ2-1; D is unclear. Germline V lookup: CDR1 DFQATT, CDR2 SNEGSKA (reference sequence). The CDR3 extends over 11 amino acids. Trimming cost V 3 bases and J 7 bases, with 7 bases left between them. This chain's CDR3 is CSASDWNEQFF. CDR3 nucleotides: TGCAGTGCTAGCGATTGGAATGAGCAGTTCTTC.

This clone was observed a few times. The V gene is TRBV4-1, the J gene TRBJ2-2; perhaps TRBD1 as D (6 bases). The CDR3 is made up of 18 amino acids. The V and J ends lost 0 bases and 5 bases respectively, with 19 bases between them. Germline V CDR1 and CDR2: MGHRA, YSYEKL. CDR3 coding DNA: TGCGCCAGCAGCCAAGATAGACTCTCCCAAAGGGGGACCGGGGAGCTGTTTTTT. This encodes CASSQDRLSQRGTGELFF.

This clone turned up a few times. V usage is TRBV11-3 and J usage is TRBJ2-1; perhaps TRBD2 as D (5 bases). Trimming pared 3 bases from V and 4 bases from J, leaving 10 bases between. The CDR3 loop spans 14 amino acids. Germline V lookup: CDR1 SGHNT, CDR2 YENEEA. The CDR3: CASSLDGEYNEQFF. The CDR3, as DNA: TGTGCCAGCAGCTTGGACGGGGAGTACAATGAGCAGTTCTTC.

The rearrangement links TRBV28 to TRBJ2-7; tentatively, D is TRBD1 or TRBD2 (6 bases each). CDR3 length: 15 amino acids. Trimming left V 3 bases short and J 6 bases short, with 18 bases between. Germline V lookup: CDR1 MDHEN, CDR2 SYDVKM. The CDR3 region is CASSFMRGTLSEQYF. The CDR3 bases are TGTGCCAGCAGTTTTATGAGGGGGACTTTATCCGAGCAGTACTTC.

The rearrangement links TRBV28 to TRBJ2-7; the match to TRBD1 covers 7 bases. Unmatched junction bases numbered 12, after V lost 6 bases and J lost 4 bases. This CDR3 comprises 15 residues. Per the germline V gene, CDR1 is MDHEN and CDR2 is SYDVKM. Here the CDR3 reads CASRTPTGAVYEQYF. CDR3 sequence (DNA): TGTGCCAGCAGAACACCAACAGGGGCGGTATACGAGCAGTACTTC.

A note on this clone: Additional DNA sequences in this sample encode the identical CDR3. The rearrangement links TRBV7-6 to TRBJ2-1; D may be TRBD2 (5 bases). This CDR3 contains 15 residues. Germline V lookup: CDR1 SGHVS, CDR2 FNYEAQ. The ends were cut back, 0 bases at V and 0 bases at J, with 6 bases in the middle. The CDR3 DNA is TGTGCCAGCAGCTTAGCGGGGAGCTCCTACAATGAGCAGTTCTTC. This translates into CASSLAGSSYNEQFF.

The chain has TRBV5-4 and TRBJ2-2, with 9 bases matching TRBD1. This CDR3 comprises 14 residues. CDR1 SGHNT and CDR2 YYREEE come from the germline V gene (reference sequence). The J segment lost 3 bases and the V segment lost 3 bases, leaving 0 bases of the junction unmatched. The CDR3 DNA reads as TGTGCCAGCAGCTGGACAGGGGACACCGGGGAGCTGTTTTTT. Translated: CASSWTGDTGELFF.

This clone was counted once. This chain joins TRBV11-3 and TRBJ2-5; 14 bases agree with TRBD2. This CDR3 is built from 17 residues. CDR1 is SGHNT, CDR2 YENEEA, per germline. Unmatched junction bases numbered 6, after V lost 1 base and J lost 5 bases. DNA for the CDR3: TGTGCCAGCAGCTTAGGGGGACTAGCGGGAGATGTGGAGACCCAGTACTTC. It encodes CASSLGGLAGDVETQYF.

The V call is TRBV2, the J call TRBJ2-1; D might be TRBD2 (7 bases). This CDR3 comprises 15 residues. Germline loops: CDR1 SNHLY, CDR2 FYNNEI. Trimming cost V 8 bases and J 0 bases, with 14 bases left between them. The CDR3 DNA follows: TGTGCCAGCCGGGGGGCTGAAAGCTCCTACAATGAGCAGTTCTTC. Translated: CASRGAESSYNEQFF.

The chain joins TRBV5-1 to TRBJ1-1; tentative D call: TRBD1 (5 bases). Trimming took off 4 bases at V and 10 bases at J, with 17 bases between the two ends. CDR1 and CDR2 from the germline V gene are SGHRS and YFSETQ. The CDR3 contains 13 residues. CDR3 nucleotide sequence: TGCGCCAGCAGCCCCAACCTGGGGGTTGGAGCTTTCTTT. Protein product: CASSPNLGVGAFF.

This chain links TRBV7-2 with TRBJ2-1; no clear D gene. V was pared by 5 bases and J by 7 bases, with 15 bases between. Germline lookup yields CDR1 SGHTA and CDR2 FQGNSA. CDR3 length: 14 residues. The CDR3 sequence is CASSQDFLGNEQFF. In nucleotides, the CDR3 is TGTGCCAGCAGCCAGGATTTTCTAGGGAATGAGCAGTTCTTC.

In this sample, this clone turned up once. The rearrangement links TRBV20-1 to TRBJ1-4, with D possibly being TRBD1 (5 bases). Germline CDR1 reads DFQATT; CDR2 reads SNEGSKA (reference sequence). The CDR3 spans 11 residues. Trimming pared 0 bases from V and 12 bases from J, leaving 8 bases between. The CDR3 here is CSARDMGQLFF. In DNA form, the CDR3 reads TGCAGTGCTAGAGATATGGGACAACTGTTTTTT.

The chain couples TRBV6-6 to TRBJ2-1, with no clear D. Germline lookup yields CDR1 MNHNY and CDR2 SVGAGI (reference sequence). The CDR3 has 14 amino acids. Trimming took 6 bases from V and 0 from J, leaving 9 bases between them. CDR3 protein: CASSRLSSYNEQFF. In DNA, the CDR3 is TGTGCCAGCAGCCGTCTGTCCTCCTACAATGAGCAGTTCTTC.

The V call is TRBV2, the J call TRBJ2-1; TRBD2 matches 8 bases. CDR1 is SNHLY and CDR2 is FYNNEI in the germline V gene. The CDR3 runs to 14 residues. Trimming removed 3 bases from V and 10 bases from J; junction bases left unmatched: 8. The chain's CDR3 is CASSDTGRAGEQFF. DNA of the CDR3: TGTGCCAGCAGTGACACCGGGAGGGCTGGGGAGCAGTTCTTC.

A note on this clone: Different DNA sequences within this sample yield the same CDR3. V gene TRBV7-3 combines with J gene TRBJ2-1; D call uncertain. The CDR3 loop spans 13 amino acids. Trimming removed 1 base at V and 5 bases at J, with 6 bases between. Per the germline V gene, CDR1 is SGHTA and CDR2 is FQGTGA. CDR3 nucleotide sequence: TGTGCCAGCAGCTTAAACCAGGACAATGAGCAGTTCTTC. Encoded protein: CASSLNQDNEQFF.

The gene calls are TRBV7-8 and TRBJ2-1; the match to TRBD2 covers 7 bases. Germline V gives CDR1 SGHVS, CDR2 FQNEAQ. The length of the CDR3 is 16 residues. With 1 base clipped from V and 5 bases from J, the junction kept 8 bases outside the gene matches. CDR3 residues: CASSLGWDGTNNEQFF. CDR3 nucleotide sequence: TGTGCCAGCAGCTTAGGGTGGGACGGGACTAACAATGAGCAGTTCTTC.

This clone occurred once. The chain employs TRBV5-1 and TRBJ2-3; D is unclear. This CDR3 has 13 residues. The V end lost 3 bases, the J end lost 2 bases, and 7 bases lay between the germline ends. Germline V gives CDR1 SGHRS, CDR2 YFSETQ. In nucleotides, the CDR3 is TGCGCCAGCAGCTCCTCTGTCACAGATACGCAGTATTTT. As protein: CASSSSVTDTQYF.

This clone was detected a few times. The chain uses TRBV2 and TRBJ1-4; D may be TRBD1 (6 bases). V was shortened by 4 bases and J by 7 bases, with 19 bases between the two germline ends. The CDR3 totals 16 residues. The germline gives CDR1 SNHLY, CDR2 FYNNEI. Written as DNA, the CDR3 is TGTGCCAGCAGTGGTACGGGGGGGGGCGGAGGTGAAAAACTGTTTTTT. Its protein is CASSGTGGGGGEKLFF.

V is TRBV18 and J is TRBJ2-3; D may correspond to TRBD1 or TRBD2 (5 bases each). The CDR3 is made up of 15 amino acids. Germline-derived CDR1 and CDR2 are KGHSH and LQKENI. Trimming shortened V by 2 bases and J by 2 bases, and 11 bases separated the two germline ends. In nucleotides, the CDR3 is TGTGCCAGCTCACCAGAGGGGCAGTACACAGATACGCAGTATTTT. It specifies CASSPEGQYTDTQYF. The full variable domain, with the rest looked up from reference TRBV18 and TRBJ2-3, is NAGVMQNPRHLVRRRGQEARLRCSPMKGHSHVYWYRQLPEEGLKFMVYLQKENIIDESGMPKERFSAEFPKEGPSILRIQQVVRGDSAAYFCASSPEGQYTDTQYFGPGTRLTVL.

The CDR3 region has the DNA TGTGCCAGCAGGGGATACGGGACAGGGGCGTATCAGCCCCAGCATTTT. Translated, it gives CASRGYGTGAYQPQHF. This chain joins TRBV28 and TRBJ1-5, with 10 bases identical to TRBD1. Losses at the gene ends were 6 bases for V and 5 bases for J; bases not matched to a gene: 10. CDR1 MDHEN and CDR2 SYDVKM come from the germline V gene. This CDR3 has 16 amino acids.

The V and J genes are TRBV18 and TRBJ1-1; D gene ambiguous. V lost 0 bases and J 3 bases, leaving 14 bases between the germline ends. The CDR3 runs to 16 residues. CDR1 KGHSH and CDR2 LQKENI come from the germline V gene. CDR3 protein: CASSPPGIAGYTEAFF. DNA for the CDR3: TGTGCCAGCTCACCACCCGGAATAGCGGGGTACACTGAAGCTTTCTTT.

This chain joins TRBV15 and TRBJ1-5; D might be TRBD1 (5 bases). The ends were cut back, 3 bases at V and 2 bases at J, with 14 bases in the middle. This CDR3 spans 16 amino acids. CDR1 is LNHNV and CDR2 is YYDKDF in the germline V gene (reference sequence). Here the CDR3 DNA reads TGTGCCACCAGCAGGGCGGGCGGGGCCGGCAATCAGCCCCAGCATTTT. It yields the protein CATSRAGGAGNQPQHF.

The V and J genes are TRBV10-3 and TRBJ2-5, with 11 nucleotides matching TRBD2. Germline CDR1 is ENHRY and CDR2 is SYGVKD. This CDR3 has 16 amino acids. V shed 3 bases and J 0 bases; nucleotides not matched to a gene: 3. CDR3 sequence: CAISDPGLADQETQYF. In nucleotides, the CDR3 is TGTGCCATCAGTGATCCGGGACTAGCGGACCAAGAGACCCAGTACTTC.

In this sample, this clone turned up once. The J gene is TRBJ2-1, the V gene TRBV5-1; tentative D call: TRBD1 (5 bases). CDR1 is SGHRS and CDR2 is YFSETQ in the germline V gene. The CDR3 runs 15 residues. Trimming took 0 bases from V and 0 from J, leaving 7 bases between them. CDR3 amino acids: CASSLGQSSYNEQFF. The CDR3 DNA reads TGCGCCAGCAGCTTGGGACAGAGCTCCTACAATGAGCAGTTCTTC.

CDR3 sequence: CASSKAGGKTEHYGYTF. CDR3 bases: TGTGCCAGCAGCAAAGCCGGGGGGAAGACGGAGCACTATGGCTACACCTTC. J is TRBJ1-2 and V is TRBV5-4, with a weak D call TRBD1 (5 bases). Germline CDR1 is SGHNT and CDR2 is YYREEE (reference sequence). Trimming took off 4 bases at V and 3 bases at J, with 22 bases between the two ends. The CDR3 is 17 amino acids. Looking up the rest from reference TRBV5-4 and TRBJ1-2 gives the full variable domain: ETGVTQSPTHLIKTRGQQVTLRCSSQSGHNTVSWYQQALGQGPQFIFQYYREEENGRGNFPPRFSGLQFPNYSSELNVNALELDDSALYLCASSKAGGKTEHYGYTFGSGTRLTVV.